These 23 T cell receptor beta chains were sequenced from one sample in a study of T cells in localized non-small cell lung cancer. TCRdb's copy holds only in-frame clones and misses some; the assay was immunoSEQ multiplex PCR. The table lists about 39,000 clones, about four fifths of them singletons. Here the sequenced sample was PBMCs, taken before any cancer treatment. Receptor source: a woman aged 40-69 years with stage II squamous cell lung carcinoma.

The rearrangement links TRBV21-1 to TRBJ1-1; the table's D call of TRBD1 was not tested on the DNA. TRBV21-1 is described as a pseudogene. The CDR3 spans 15 residues. The CDR3 here is CASSTGDSWNTEAFF. CDR3 coding DNA: TGTGCCAGCAGCACCGGGGACAGTTGGAACACTGAAGCTTTCTTT.

The chain couples TRBV7-2 to TRBJ2-7, with 11 bases matching TRBD1. The ends lost 3 bases at V and 2 bases at J; junction bases unmatched: 0. CDR3 length equals 14 residues. Germline V lookup: CDR1 SGHTA, CDR2 FQGNSA. The CDR3 spells CASSLDRGPYEQYF. CDR3 sequence (DNA): TGTGCCAGCAGCTTGGACAGGGGGCCCTACGAGCAGTACTTC.

Only one count was recorded for this clone. The chain joins TRBV7-8 to TRBJ1-4; D gene uncertain. The CDR3 length is 14 residues. V lost 1 base to trimming and J lost 10 bases, with 13 bases between them. Germline CDR1 reads SGHVS; CDR2 reads FQNEAQ. The CDR3 DNA is TGTGCCAGCAGCTTAGACCATTTGGGAGGAAAACTGTTTTTT. It codes for CASSLDHLGGKLFF. Based on the CDR3 plus reference TRBV7-8 and TRBJ1-4, the full variable domain is GAGVSQSPRYKVAKRGQDVALRCDPISGHVSLFWYQQALGQGPEFLTYFQNEAQLDKSGLPSDRFFAERPEGSVSTLKIQRTQQEDSAVYLCASSLDHLGGKLFFGSGTQLSVL.

The rearrangement uses TRBV4-2 and TRBJ1-4; the match to TRBD1 covers 8 bases. CDR1 LGHNA and CDR2 YNFKEQ come from the germline V gene. The CDR3 is 15 residues long. Losses at the gene ends were 1 base for V and 7 bases for J; bases not matched to a gene: 5. The CDR3 here is CASSQGGTGLEKLFF. The CDR3 nucleotides are TGTGCCAGCAGCCAAGGGGGGACAGGCCTTGAAAAACTGTTTTTT.

The CDR3 region is CASTAAGGPWEQFF. CDR3 DNA sequence: TGTGCCAGCACTGCAGCGGGGGGGCCTTGGGAGCAGTTCTTC. The chain recombines TRBV7-9 with TRBJ2-1, with 10 bases lining up with TRBD2. Germline assignment: CDR1 SEHNR and CDR2 FQNEAQ (reference sequence). The CDR3 length is 14 residues. Unmatched junction bases numbered 10, after V lost 7 bases and J lost 10 bases.

J is TRBJ2-5 and V is TRBV10-3; TRBD2 aligns across 8 bases. V shed 10 bases, J shed 2 bases, and the junction held 6 bases outside the gene matches. Looked up from germline, CDR1 is ENHRY and CDR2 is SYGVKD. This CDR3 comprises 13 residues. Here the CDR3 DNA reads TGTGCCACGGGACTAGTGGTGCAAGAGACCCAGTACTTC. Residues: CATGLVVQETQYF.

This rearrangement joins TRBV4-3 to TRBJ2-3, with D possibly TRBD2 on 5 matching bases. This CDR3 is built from 15 residues. The V gene's germline CDR1 is LGHNA and CDR2 YSLEER. V was pared by 1 base and J by 0 bases, with 8 bases between. The CDR3 sequence: CASSQASGSTDTQYF. Written as DNA, the CDR3 is TGCGCCAGCAGCCAAGCCAGCGGAAGCACAGATACGCAGTATTTT.

The chain has TRBV29-1 and TRBJ1-3; a possible D gene is TRBD1 (6 bases). The CDR3 contains 12 residues. V shed 5 bases and J shed 7 bases, with 12 bases lying between them. Per germline, CDR1 SQVTM and CDR2 ANQGSEA. CDR3 nucleotides: TGCAGCGTTCAGGGGTCGGGGAACACCATATATTTT. Its protein is CSVQGSGNTIYF.

The rearrangement uses TRBV5-1 and TRBJ2-2, with 10 bases aligning to TRBD1. V lost 1 base to trimming and J lost 4 bases; unmatched junction nucleotides: 4. Germline assignment: CDR1 SGHRS and CDR2 YFSETQ. CDR3 length equals 16 residues. The CDR3: CASSLNRDRGTGELFF. CDR3 coding DNA: TGCGCCAGCAGCTTGAACCGGGACAGGGGCACCGGGGAGCTGTTTTTT.

The genes are TRBV7-6 and TRBJ2-5; D uncertain. Trimming took 1 base from V and 5 from J, leaving 14 bases between them. There are 15 residues in the CDR3. Germline values: CDR1 SGHVS, CDR2 FNYEAQ. The CDR3 is CASSLVGAIGETQYF. The CDR3 DNA reads as TGTGCCAGCAGCTTAGTCGGCGCGATTGGGGAGACCCAGTACTTC.

The CDR3 nucleotides are TGTGCCAGCAGCCAACCCTACAGGGGGCGCAGAGATGGCTACACCTTC. Translating gives CASSQPYRGRRDGYTF. The chain joins TRBV7-6 to TRBJ1-2; TRBD1 matches 9 bases. This CDR3 spans 16 amino acids. CDR1 SGHVS and CDR2 FNYEAQ come from the germline V gene. Trimming removed 5 bases from V and 6 bases from J; junction bases left unmatched: 13.

This clone was recorded a few times. DNA for the CDR3: TGTGCCAGCAGCTTGATTGATGGTAGCACTGAAGCTTTCTTT. This encodes CASSLIDGSTEAFF. The rearrangement uses TRBV5-6 and TRBJ1-1, with D uncertain. The CDR3 totals 14 residues. Trimming removed 1 base from V and 4 bases from J, with 11 bases in between. The V gene's germline CDR1 is SGHDT and CDR2 YYEEEE.

V and J are TRBV19 and TRBJ2-3, with 11 bases lining up with TRBD1. CDR1 LNHDA and CDR2 SQIVND come from the germline V gene (reference sequence). This CDR3 contains 15 residues. The trim removed 5 bases at V and 7 bases at J, leaving 8 bases unmatched. CDR3 bases: TGTGCCAGTAGTGGGACAGGGGGTCCTCTTAATACGCAGTATTTT. It yields the protein CASSGTGGPLNTQYF.

This rearrangement joins TRBV28 to TRBJ1-2, with D maybe TRBD1 (6 bases). Trimming took 6 bases from V and 1 from J, leaving 24 bases between them. From germline, CDR1 is MDHEN and CDR2 SYDVKM. This CDR3 region has 18 residues. The CDR3 reads CASSLVPLQGYNNYGYTF. CDR3 coding DNA: TGTGCCAGCAGCCTAGTCCCCTTACAGGGTTATAATAACTATGGCTACACCTTC.

The chain uses TRBV7-2 and TRBJ2-5; D may be TRBD2 (6 bases). The CDR3 length is 14 residues. The ends were cut back, 4 bases at V and 2 bases at J, with 11 bases in the middle. Germline V gene lookup returns CDR1 SGHTA and CDR2 FQGNSA. In nucleotides, the CDR3 is TGTGCCAGCAGCTGGGGCGGGGAACAAGAGACCCAGTACTTC. It is translated as CASSWGGEQETQYF.

This CDR3 is CASSVYGQGWETQYF. In DNA, the CDR3 is TGTGCCAGCAGTGTCTACGGACAGGGGTGGGAGACCCAGTACTTC. The gene calls are TRBV2 and TRBJ2-5, with 9 bases matching TRBD1. The length of the CDR3 is 15 residues. With V trimmed by 4 bases and J by 5 bases, 8 bases remained unmatched. The germline V gene encodes CDR1 SNHLY and CDR2 FYNNEI.

The chain uses TRBV7-8 and TRBJ2-1; D is unclear. CDR3 size: 17 residues. Germline CDR1 reads SGHVS; CDR2 reads FQNEAQ. With 1 base removed from V and 0 bases from J, the gap between germline ends came to 13 bases. CDR3 in DNA: TGTGCCAGCAGCTTAGTCCCGAAGATGAGCTCCTACAATGAGCAGTTCTTC. This codes for CASSLVPKMSSYNEQFF.

The genes are TRBV9 and TRBJ2-6, with TRBD2 identical over 14 bases. Per germline, CDR1 SGDLS and CDR2 YYNGEE. There are 20 residues in the CDR3. V gave up 1 base and J gave up 3 bases; unmatched junction bases: 9. CDR3 in amino acids: CASSVSSGTSGSGGANVLTF. The CDR3 bases are TGTGCCAGCAGCGTATCCTCCGGGACTAGCGGGAGTGGTGGGGCCAACGTCCTGACTTTC.

The chain carries TRBV2 and TRBJ1-2; 8 nucleotides align to TRBD1. Germline CDR1 is SNHLY and CDR2 is FYNNEI. CDR3 length equals 13 residues. Germline trimming cut 11 bases from V and 8 bases from J; bases unmatched to any gene: 13. The CDR3, as DNA: TGTGCCGGCACTGGACAGGGCCCGGGGGGCTACACCTTC. This codes for CAGTGQGPGGYTF. Full variable domain (outside the CDR3, taken from reference TRBV2 and TRBJ1-2): EPEVTQTPSHQVTQMGQEVILRCVPISNHLYFYWYRQILGQKVEFLVSFYNNEISEKSEIFDDQFSVERPDGSNFTLKIRSTKLEDSAMYFCAGTGQGPGGYTFGSGTRLTVV.

The V and J genes are TRBV10-3 and TRBJ1-5; TRBD1 aligns across 7 bases. The CDR3 runs 14 residues. CDR1 and CDR2 (germline): ENHRY, SYGVKD. V shed 3 bases and J 3 bases; nucleotides not matched to a gene: 2. DNA of the CDR3: TGTGCCATCAGTGAAGGGACAGACAATCAGCCCCAGCATTTT. Protein product: CAISEGTDNQPQHF.

The chain joins TRBV7-9 to TRBJ2-3; TRBD1 or TRBD2 may be the D gene (5 bases each). This CDR3 spans 15 amino acids. The germline gives CDR1 SEHNR, CDR2 FQNEAQ (reference sequence). The V end lost 5 bases, the J end lost 5 bases, and 17 bases lay between the germline ends. As DNA, the CDR3 is TGTGCCAGCAGCCCTCCGGGACCTAGTCGAGATACGCAGTATTTT. This codes for CASSPPGPSRDTQYF. Combining the CDR3 with reference TRBV7-9 and TRBJ2-3 gives the whole variable domain DTGVSQNPRHKITKRGQNVTFRCDPISEHNRLYWYRQTLGQGPEFLTYFQNEAQLEKSRLLSDRFSAERPKGSFSTLEIQRTEQGDSAMYLCASSPPGPSRDTQYFGPGTRLTVL.

The chain recombines TRBV7-9 with TRBJ1-3; D remains ambiguous. The CDR3 spans 14 residues. Germline V gene lookup returns CDR1 SEHNR and CDR2 FQNEAQ (reference sequence). Trimming cost V 5 bases and J 0 bases, with 8 bases left between them. CDR3 residues: CASSLSLSGNTIYF. The DNA for the CDR3 is TGTGCCAGCAGCCTCTCCCTCTCTGGAAACACCATATATTTT.

The chain couples TRBV5-4 to TRBJ2-3; unclear D gene. This CDR3 spans 18 amino acids. The germline V gene encodes CDR1 SGHNT and CDR2 YYREEE (reference sequence). V was pared by 0 bases and J by 0 bases, with 17 bases between. The CDR3 DNA sequence: TGTGCCAGCAGCTTGGGATTCGGGCGTAGAGCTAGCACAGATACGCAGTATTTT. Its translation is CASSLGFGRRASTDTQYF. Combining the CDR3 with reference TRBV5-4 and TRBJ2-3 gives the whole variable domain ETGVTQSPTHLIKTRGQQVTLRCSSQSGHNTVSWYQQALGQGPQFIFQYYREEENGRGNFPPRFSGLQFPNYSSELNVNALELDDSALYLCASSLGFGRRASTDTQYFGPGTRLTVL.